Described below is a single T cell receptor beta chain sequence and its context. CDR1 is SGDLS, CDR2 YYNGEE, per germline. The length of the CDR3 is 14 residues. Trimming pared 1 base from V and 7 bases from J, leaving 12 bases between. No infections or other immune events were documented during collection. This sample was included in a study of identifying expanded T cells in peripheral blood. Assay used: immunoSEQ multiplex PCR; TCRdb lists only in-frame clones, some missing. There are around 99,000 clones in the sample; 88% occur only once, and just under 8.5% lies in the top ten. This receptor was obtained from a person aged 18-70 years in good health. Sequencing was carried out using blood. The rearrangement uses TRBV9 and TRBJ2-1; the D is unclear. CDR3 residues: CASSVYLSSNEQFF. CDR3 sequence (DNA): TGTGCCAGCAGCGTATACCTCTCCAGTAATGAGCAGTTCTTC.